This is a list of T cell receptor beta chains from one sample in a study of blood T cell repertoires in COVID-19. Clones were sequenced by immunoSEQ multiplex PCR, and TCRdb holds only the in-frame ones, with some missing. This sample carries under 250,000 clones, 80% of them seen once, and the ten largest clones take around 13%. Sequences were obtained from peripheral blood. The receptors were gathered from a human donor in a cohort sampled during active COVID-19. Both conserved end residues are part of each CDR3. D genes are given only for firm matches. Size tells how often a clone was seen (once, few, many) or the class of an expanded clone, and some rows leave it out.

>NA|NA|TRBV10-1|TRBJ1-6
CASPMPPHSPLHF
TGCGCCAGCCCTATGCCCCCGCATTCACCCCTCCACTTT
>NA|NA|TRBV18|TRBJ2-7
CASSPGQVGGEQYF
TGTGCCAGCTCACCCGGGCAGGTCGGGGGCGAGCAGTACTTC
>NA|NA|TRBV7-2|TRBJ1-4
CASSPDVTYNEKLFF
TGTGCCAGCAGCCCCGATGTTACTTATAATGAAAAACTGTTTTTT
>many|NA|TRBV4-1|TRBJ1-4
CASSQGPRGVEKLFF
TGCGCCAGCAGCCAAGGGCCTCGGGGGGTTGAAAAACTGTTTTTT
>NA|NA|TRBV28|TRBJ1-2
CASSFRGYGYTF
TGTGCCAGCAGTTTCCGGGGTTATGGCTACACCTTC
>NA|TRBD1|TRBV30|TRBJ1-1
CAWSAGQVNTEAFF
TGTGCCTGGAGTGCAGGACAGGTGAACACTGAAGCTTTCTTT
>once|NA|TRBV5-5|TRBJ1-1
CASSLPGNTEAFF
TGTGCCAGCAGCCTGCCGGGGAACACTGAAGCTTTCTTT
>NA|NA|TRBV29-1|TRBJ2-2
CSVVPSRGMDTGELFF
TGCAGCGTTGTCCCCAGTAGGGGGATGGACACCGGGGAGCTGTTTTTT
>NA|TRBD2|TRBV9|TRBJ2-1
CASSLRLAGSSYNEQFF
TGTGCCAGCAGTCTTCGACTAGCGGGAAGCTCCTACAATGAGCAGTTCTTC
>once|TRBD2|TRBV10-3|TRBJ2-5
CAIRDPTSGDQETQYF
TGTGCCATCAGAGACCCGACTAGCGGGGACCAAGAGACCCAGTACTTC
>once|NA|TRBV7-6|TRBJ1-5
CASSLDGARGQPQHF
TGTGCCAGCAGCTTAGACGGAGCGAGGGGGCAGCCCCAGCATTTT
>NA|TRBD1|TRBV7-9|TRBJ2-4
CASSLGQGSIQYF
TGTGCCAGCAGCCTGGGACAGGGGAGCATTCAGTACTTC
>NA|NA|TRBV3-1/TRBV3-2|TRBJ1-2
CASSQDLGGYTF
TGTGCCAGCAGCCAAGATCTCGGTGGCTACACCTTC
>NA|NA|TRBV7-2|TRBJ1-2
CASSTRQANYGYTF
TGTGCCAGCAGCACCCGACAGGCTAACTATGGCTACACCTTC
>NA|TRBD2|TRBV19|TRBJ2-5
CASSTAAGVGETQYF
TGTGCCAGTAGTACCGCAGCGGGGGTCGGAGAGACCCAGTACTTC
>NA|NA|TRBV28|TRBJ2-1
CASILSGRWGEQFF
TGTGCCAGCATACTTAGCGGCCGCTGGGGTGAGCAGTTCTTC
>NA|NA|TRBV6-5|TRBJ1-1
CASSYGGVDEAFF
TGTGCCAGCAGTTACGGGGGCGTAGATGAAGCTTTCTTT
>NA|NA|TRBV12-3/TRBV12-4|TRBJ1-1
CASSSGWVTEAFF
TGTGCCAGCAGTTCAGGGTGGGTCACTGAAGCTTTCTTT
>NA|NA|TRBV21-1|TRBJ2-3
CASSDRGRSQYF
TGTGCCAGCAGCGACAGGGGGAGGTCGCAGTATTTT
>NA|NA|TRBV11-2|TRBJ2-1
CASSRDKYNEQFF
TGTGCCAGCAGCAGGGACAAATACAATGAGCAGTTCTTC
>NA|NA|TRBV9|TRBJ1-6
CASSVGMANSPLHF
TGTGCCAGCAGCGTAGGAATGGCTAATTCACCCCTCCACTTT
>NA|TRBD2|TRBV7-2|TRBJ2-2
CASGRPNTGELFF
TGTGCTAGCGGGAGACCGAACACCGGGGAGCTGTTTTTT
>NA|TRBD2|TRBV3-1/TRBV3-2|TRBJ2-7
CASSQTGGGEQYF
TGTGCCAGCAGCCAGACGGGGGGAGGTGAGCAGTACTTC
>NA|TRBD2|TRBV10-3|TRBJ2-5
CAISAGGLALETQYF
TGTGCCATCAGTGCGGGAGGACTAGCTTTGGAGACCCAGTACTTC
>NA|NA|TRBV4-3|TRBJ1-2
CASSQESGYGYTF
TGCGCCAGCAGCCAAGAATCCGGCTATGGCTACACCTTC
>NA|NA|TRBV19|TRBJ2-5
CASSNGGGAGETQYF
TGTGCCAGTAGTAATGGCGGGGGCGCGGGGGAGACCCAGTACTTC
>NA|NA|TRBV23-1|TRBJ2-3
CPLSTDTQYF
TGTCCCTTGAGCACAGATACGCAGTATTTT
>NA|TRBD2|TRBV28|TRBJ2-1
CASSLWGLGMNEQFF
TGTGCCAGCAGTTTATGGGGACTAGGTATGAATGAGCAGTTCTTC
>NA|TRBD1|TRBV30|TRBJ2-1
CAWTIQGPGNEQFF
TGTGCCTGGACAATACAGGGGCCAGGGAATGAGCAGTTCTTC
>NA|NA|TRBV18|TRBJ1-2
CASSPRGTDGYTF
TGTGCCAGCTCACCTCGGGGAACAGATGGCTACACCTTC
>NA|TRBD1|TRBV13|TRBJ1-2
CASSPRDRGYYGYTF
TGTGCCAGCAGCCCACGGGACAGGGGCTACTATGGCTACACCTTC
>NA|NA|TRBV27|TRBJ2-2
CASNLRGTGELFF
TGTGCCAGCAACTTACGGGGCACCGGGGAGCTGTTTTTT